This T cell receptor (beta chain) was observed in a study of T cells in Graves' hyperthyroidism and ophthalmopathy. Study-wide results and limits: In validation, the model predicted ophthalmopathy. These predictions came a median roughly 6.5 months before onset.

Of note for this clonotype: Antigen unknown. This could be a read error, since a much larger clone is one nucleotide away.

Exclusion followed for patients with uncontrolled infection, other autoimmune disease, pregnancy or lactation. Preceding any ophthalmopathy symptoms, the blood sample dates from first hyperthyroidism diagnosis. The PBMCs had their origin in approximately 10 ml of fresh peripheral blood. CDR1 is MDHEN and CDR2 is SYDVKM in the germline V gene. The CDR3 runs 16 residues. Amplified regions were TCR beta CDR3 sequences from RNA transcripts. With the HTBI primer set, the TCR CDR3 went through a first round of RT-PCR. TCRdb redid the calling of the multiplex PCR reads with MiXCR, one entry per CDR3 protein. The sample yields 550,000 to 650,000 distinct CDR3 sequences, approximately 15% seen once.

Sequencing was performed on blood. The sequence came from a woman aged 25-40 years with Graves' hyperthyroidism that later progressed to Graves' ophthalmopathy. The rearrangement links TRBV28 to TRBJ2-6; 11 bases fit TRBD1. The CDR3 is CASIGQGASGVNVLTF. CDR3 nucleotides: TGTGCCAGCATTGGACAGGGGGCCTCTGGGGTCAACGTCCTGACTTTC.